This TCR beta chain originates from a study of cytotoxic CD8 clonotypes in ibrutinib-treated CLL. This clone has only one observation. Germline CDR1 LNHDA, CDR2 SQIVND (reference sequence). There are 11 residues in the CDR3. The V segment lost 8 bases and the J segment 9 bases; nucleotides outside the gene matches: 4. Profiling relied on immunoSEQ multiplex PCR, and the TCRdb table lists in-frame clones only, not all of them. In the table there are about 130,000 clones, approximately 85% of which are singletons. This sample comprised PBMCs, obtained after 24 months of ibrutinib treatment. This TCR derives from a human donor with chronic lymphocytic leukemia. The rearrangement joins TRBV19 to TRBJ2-1; 7 bases are shared with TRBD1. Written as DNA, the CDR3 is TGTGCCAGTGGCGACAGGGCTGAGCAGTTCTTC. Its translation: CASGDRAEQFF.